This T cell receptor beta chain was captured by sequencing in a study of radiotherapy plus CTLA-4 blockade in lung cancer. Study-wide background: Objective responses were observed in around 17% of patients, and disease control was achieved by 30% to 40%. Study-level results: Early clone dynamics of blood T cells, plus interferon-beta, reportedly predicted response best. Radiotherapy with ipilimumab was followed by blood expansion of tumor-derived clones.

Data came from immunoSEQ multiplex PCR; TCRdb stores just in-frame clones and leaves some out. The table has about 38,000 clones, about 68% seen once. With regard to this clone: Antigen unknown.

The length of the CDR3 is 12 residues. Trimming took 5 bases from V and 6 from J, leaving 10 bases between them. Germline V gene lookup returns CDR1 MNHNS and CDR2 SASEGT. The chain couples TRBV6-1 to TRBJ1-1; TRBD1 might be the D (6 bases). Sequenced here: peripheral blood, sampled from a patient treated with radiotherapy plus ipilimumab. The TCR comes from a human donor with non-small cell lung cancer who had stable disease on radiotherapy plus ipilimumab. CDR3 amino acids: CASSSQGPEAFF. The CDR3 DNA reads TGTGCCAGCAGTTCACAGGGTCCTGAAGCTTTCTTT.